A single sample is the source of the 29 T cell receptor beta chains below, sequenced in a study of cytomegalovirus exposure and HLA in healthy donors (dated by TCRdb to between 2016 and 2019). Libraries came from the immunoSEQ multiplex PCR assay. For the multiplex PCR, a mixture combining 60 forward primers for TCR Vbeta segments and 13 reverse primers for TCR Jbeta segments was used. The table was pulled from immuneACCESS by TCRdb, which kept in-frame rearrangements only. Such tables lose some clones; where checked, under half of the loss comes from unresolved V genes, and the rest has no known cause. Across this sample there are around 97,000 clones, with about 77% seen only once. The biggest ten clones account for 10% to 13% of the sample. The sample comprised PBMCs. All receptors derive from a woman aged 18-29 years in good health and CMV-seropositive.

This clone was seen once. The gene calls are TRBV7-8 and TRBJ1-2; weak D call: TRBD1 (5 bases). The CDR3 loop spans 13 amino acids. Trimming shortened V by 5 bases and J by 2 bases, and 9 bases separated the two germline ends. CDR1 and CDR2 (germline): SGHVS, FQNEAQ. The CDR3 DNA sequence: TGTGCCAGCAGCCCCGACAGCAACTATGGCTACACCTTC. This translates into CASSPDSNYGYTF.

The rearrangement joins TRBV30 to TRBJ2-3; D is ambiguous. Germline CDR1 reads GTSNPN; CDR2 reads SVGIG (reference sequence). The CDR3 runs 13 residues. V dropped 0 bases and J dropped 2 bases, with 6 bases sitting between them. The CDR3 is CAWSVPNTDTQYF. The CDR3 DNA reads as TGTGCCTGGAGTGTTCCCAACACAGATACGCAGTATTTT.

The V gene is TRBV6-5, the J gene TRBJ1-1; 7 bases match TRBD1. In germline, CDR1 is MNHEY, CDR2 SVGAGI. V dropped 6 bases and J dropped 5; count of bases not matched to a gene: 9. This CDR3 comprises 14 residues. The CDR3 region is CASRLTGLGTEAFF. CDR3 DNA: TGTGCCAGCAGACTGACAGGGTTGGGTACTGAAGCTTTCTTT.

The chain joins TRBV4-1 to TRBJ1-2, with 7 nucleotides matching TRBD1. Germline lookup yields CDR1 MGHRA and CDR2 YSYEKL. The V segment lost 0 bases and the J segment 4 bases; nucleotides outside the gene matches: 8. The CDR3 totals 16 residues. The CDR3 nucleotides are TGCGCCAGCAGCCAAGATGGAACAGGGGTTCCCTATGGCTACACCTTC. Residues: CASSQDGTGVPYGYTF.

The V and J genes are TRBV27 and TRBJ1-5; D is uncertain. The CDR3 is 14 residues long. Trimming took off 10 bases at V and 4 bases at J, with 17 bases between the two ends. Germline lookup yields CDR1 MNHEY and CDR2 SMNVEV (reference sequence). In DNA, the CDR3 is TGTGCCACCCGTGAGGCAGAAGCAAATCAGCCCCAGCATTTT. Amino acids: CATREAEANQPQHF.

The chain has TRBV18 and TRBJ2-1; a possible D gene is TRBD1 (5 bases). With 3 bases removed from V and 5 bases from J, the gap between germline ends came to 11 bases. The CDR3 extends over 14 amino acids. CDR1 is KGHSH, CDR2 LQKENI, per germline. The CDR3 reads CASSPADSHNEQFF. As DNA, the CDR3 is TGTGCCAGCTCACCCGCTGACAGTCACAATGAGCAGTTCTTC.

A single count supports this clone. V is TRBV10-2 and J is TRBJ2-7; D unresolved. CDR3 length: 12 amino acids. V was cut by 5 bases and J by 4 bases, with 9 bases left in between. The germline gives CDR1 WSHSY, CDR2 SAAADI. This CDR3 is CASSSARYEQYF. CDR3 nucleotides: TGCGCCAGCAGTAGCGCCCGATACGAGCAGTACTTC.

The chain recombines TRBV5-1 with TRBJ2-1; 15 bases are shared with TRBD2. V was clipped by 0 bases and J by 1 base; unmatched bases: 8. The length of the CDR3 is 20 residues. The germline CDR1 and CDR2 sequences are SGHRS and YFSETQ. The CDR3 spells CASSLAGGLAGGPSYNEQFF. In nucleotides, the CDR3 is TGCGCCAGCAGCTTGGCCGGAGGACTAGCGGGAGGGCCGTCCTACAATGAGCAGTTCTTC.

This chain joins TRBV10-3 and TRBJ2-1; TRBD2 agrees at 12 bases. V gave up 7 bases and J gave up 7 bases; unmatched junction bases: 8. Germline CDR1 reads ENHRY; CDR2 reads SYGVKD. This CDR3 region has 15 residues. The chain's CDR3 is CAINPSGGALNEQFF. For the CDR3, the DNA is TGTGCCATCAACCCTAGCGGGGGGGCTTTGAATGAGCAGTTCTTC.

This clone was found once. The CDR3 DNA follows: TGTGCCAGCAGCTTACGGGTTCCGGGACAGGGAGGCACCGGGGAGCTGTTTTTT. Translating it yields CASSLRVPGQGGTGELFF. This rearrangement joins TRBV7-7 to TRBJ2-2; 9 bases match TRBD1. V lost 2 bases, J lost 4 bases, and 11 bases stayed unmatched. Germline V gives CDR1 SSHAT, CDR2 FNYEAQ (reference sequence). This CDR3 has 18 residues.

The chain couples TRBV7-9 to TRBJ2-1, with a possible D match to TRBD2 (7 bases). Germline CDR1 is SEHNR and CDR2 is FQNEAQ (reference sequence). This CDR3 has 12 amino acids. V was cut by 3 bases and J by 13 bases, with 13 bases left in between. The CDR3 nucleotides are TGTGCCAGCAGCTTTCTAGGGGGGGCCCAGTTCTTC. The encoded protein is CASSFLGGAQFF.

The V call is TRBV28, the J call TRBJ2-3; 9 bases agree with TRBD1. CDR3 length: 20 amino acids. After removal of 4 bases from V and 1 base from J, the junction contained 18 bases not matched to a gene. Germline V gene data show CDR1 as MDHEN and CDR2 as SYDVKM. The CDR3 loop is CASSSTVGTGFTFGTDTQYF. In DNA, the CDR3 is TGTGCCAGCAGTTCCACTGTCGGGACAGGGTTTACTTTTGGCACAGATACGCAGTATTTT.

CDR3 nucleotides: TGTGCCAGTAGTATCAGTTGGGGGGGTGCTAGCACAGATACGCAGTATTTT. Its protein is CASSISWGGASTDTQYF. V usage is TRBV19 and J usage is TRBJ2-3, with 7 bases that match TRBD2. V was pared by 3 bases and J by 0 bases, with 9 bases of the junction left unmatched. The CDR3 length is 17 residues. Germline CDR1 reads LNHDA; CDR2 reads SQIVND (reference sequence).

This clone was counted a single time. This chain joins TRBV18 and TRBJ2-5; a possible D gene is TRBD2 (6 bases). The CDR3 spans 14 residues. CDR1 KGHSH and CDR2 LQKENI come from the germline V gene. V lost 3 bases to trimming and J lost 5 bases, with 13 bases between them. DNA for the CDR3: TGTGCCAGCTCACCGCTCAAAAGCGGGGAGACCCAGTACTTC. Translation: CASSPLKSGETQYF.

This clone was picked up one time. The J gene is TRBJ2-7, the V gene TRBV7-9, with 9 positions matching TRBD1. CDR1 SEHNR and CDR2 FQNEAQ come from the germline V gene (reference sequence). Losses at the gene ends were 2 bases for V and 1 base for J; bases not matched to a gene: 3. This CDR3 has 15 amino acids. CDR3 amino acids: CASSLSGTGSYEQYF. In nucleotides, the CDR3 is TGTGCCAGCAGCTTAAGTGGGACAGGGTCCTACGAGCAGTACTTC. Full variable domain (outside the CDR3, taken from reference TRBV7-9 and TRBJ2-7): DTGVSQNPRHKITKRGQNVTFRCDPISEHNRLYWYRQTLGQGPEFLTYFQNEAQLEKSRLLSDRFSAERPKGSFSTLEIQRTEQGDSAMYLCASSLSGTGSYEQYFGPGTRLTVT.

V and J are TRBV10-3 and TRBJ2-7, with TRBD2 matching 9 bases. The germline V gene encodes CDR1 ENHRY and CDR2 SYGVKD. The CDR3 runs 14 residues. The V segment lost 10 bases and the J segment 4 bases; nucleotides outside the gene matches: 11. The chain's CDR3 is CATVHRSGSYEQYF. The CDR3 DNA sequence: TGTGCCACCGTCCATCGTAGCGGGAGTTACGAGCAGTACTTC.

J is TRBJ2-1 and V is TRBV4-3; the match to TRBD2 covers 7 bases. CDR3 length equals 17 residues. V shed 0 bases, J shed 6 bases, and the junction held 11 bases outside the gene matches. The germline gives CDR1 LGHNA, CDR2 YSLEER. The CDR3 sequence is CASSQDVFSRTSNEQFF. The CDR3, as DNA: TGCGCCAGCAGCCAAGACGTTTTTTCCAGGACTAGCAATGAGCAGTTCTTC.

CDR3 protein: CASSPYSGRAGDTDTQYF. CDR3 nucleotide sequence: TGCGCCAGCAGCCCCTATAGCGGGAGGGCCGGGGACACAGATACGCAGTATTTT. The chain employs TRBV5-1 and TRBJ2-3; 11 positions match TRBD2. With 4 bases clipped from V and 2 bases from J, the junction kept 12 bases outside the gene matches. Germline CDR1 is SGHRS and CDR2 is YFSETQ. The CDR3 spans 18 residues.

The chain links TRBV19 to TRBJ1-2; D is possibly TRBD1 (5 bases). CDR1 LNHDA and CDR2 SQIVND come from the germline V gene (reference sequence). The germline V and J ends were trimmed by 6 bases and 6 bases, with 5 bases remaining between them. This CDR3 contains 10 residues. The CDR3 DNA reads as TGTGCCAGTAGCAGGGATGGCTACACCTTC. It translates to CASSRDGYTF.

The chain employs TRBV12-5 and TRBJ2-7; maybe TRBD1 (9 bases). Germline V CDR1 and CDR2: LGHNT, FRNRAP. Trimming left V 5 bases short and J 5 bases short, with 31 bases between. The CDR3 length is 19 residues. CDR3 protein: CASGHRQGDPGLGANEQYF. CDR3 in DNA: TGTGCTAGTGGTCACCGACAGGGGGACCCGGGACTAGGAGCGAACGAGCAGTACTTC.

This clone was observed a handful of times. The chain joins TRBV10-3 to TRBJ1-2; weak D call: TRBD1 (6 bases). Looked up from germline, CDR1 is ENHRY and CDR2 is SYGVKD. The V gene lost 8 bases and the J gene lost 4 bases, with 14 bases spanning the gap. This CDR3 is 13 amino acids long. The CDR3 bases are TGTGCCATCTCTCTGGACAGCTCCTATGGCTACACCTTC. It codes for CAISLDSSYGYTF.

The chain carries TRBV7-2 and TRBJ2-1, with TRBD1 as a possible D gene (5 bases). The germline CDR1 and CDR2 sequences are SGHTA and FQGNSA. This CDR3 has 15 amino acids. The V gene lost 1 base and the J gene lost 3 bases, with 10 bases spanning the gap. CDR3 sequence reads: CASSLVTDFYNEQFF. In DNA form, the CDR3 reads TGTGCCAGCAGCTTAGTGACAGATTTCTACAATGAGCAGTTCTTC. Looking up the rest from reference TRBV7-2 and TRBJ2-1 gives the full variable domain: GAGVSQSPSNKVTEKGKDVELRCDPISGHTALYWYRQSLGQGLEFLIYFQGNSAPDKSGLPSDRFSAERTGGSVSTLTIQRTQQEDSAVYLCASSLVTDFYNEQFFGPGTRLTVL.

The rearrangement joins TRBV6-5 to TRBJ2-2; TRBD2 matches 7 bases. Germline lookup yields CDR1 MNHEY and CDR2 SVGAGI. The CDR3 loop spans 14 amino acids. V trimming: 8 bases; J trimming: 5 bases; junction bases outside the gene matches: 8. The CDR3 nucleotides read TGTGCCAGCCTAAGAACTAGCGAGACCGGGGAGCTGTTTTTT. This translates into CASLRTSETGELFF.

The chain recombines TRBV6-6 with TRBJ2-4; D is ambiguous. Germline CDR1 MNHNY, CDR2 SVGAGI (reference sequence). V gave up 7 bases and J gave up 6 bases, with 16 bases separating them. The CDR3 covers 14 residues. CDR3 DNA sequence: TGTGCCAGCACCGAGCAGAGGATGGGAAACATTCAGTACTTC. Protein: CASTEQRMGNIQYF.

The gene calls are TRBV28 and TRBJ2-1; D is undetermined. Deletions cut 7 bases from V and 4 bases from J, with 11 bases between. CDR3 length equals 13 residues. Per the germline V gene, CDR1 is MDHEN and CDR2 is SYDVKM. In DNA form, the CDR3 reads TGTGCCAGCATTAGCTCTCTATACAATGAGCAGTTCTTC. Protein sequence: CASISSLYNEQFF. The variable domain in full, completed from reference TRBV28 and TRBJ2-1, reads DVKVTQSSRYLVKRTGEKVFLECVQDMDHENMFWYRQDPGLGLRLIYFSYDVKMKEKGDIPEGYSVSREKKERFSLILESASTNQTSMYLCASISSLYNEQFFGPGTRLTVL.

The DNA for the CDR3 is TGTGCCAGCAGCTTAACTAGCGGACTCTCCTACGAGCAGTACTTC. This sequence encodes CASSLTSGLSYEQYF. The chain joins TRBV7-2 to TRBJ2-7; 8 bases agree with TRBD2. Unmatched junction bases numbered 3, after V lost 2 bases and J lost 0 bases. This CDR3 has 15 residues. The germline V gene encodes CDR1 SGHTA and CDR2 FQGNSA.

The rearrangement joins TRBV5-6 to TRBJ1-2; 7 positions agree with TRBD1. The V and J ends lost 9 bases and 0 bases, in that order; junction bases with no gene match: 8. This CDR3 is built from 14 residues. Germline V gives CDR1 SGHDT, CDR2 YYEEEE. In DNA form, the CDR3 reads TGTGCCACCCGAACTGACAGGGCTAACTATGGCTACACCTTC. This codes for CATRTDRANYGYTF.

The chain uses TRBV27 and TRBJ2-5, with TRBD2 matching over 8 bases. The CDR3 totals 15 residues. The germline V gene has CDR1 MNHEY and CDR2 SMNVEV (reference sequence). V gave up 6 bases and J gave up 2 bases; unmatched junction bases: 8. CDR3 coding DNA: TGTGCCAGCAGACCTAGCGGGCCTCCGCAAGAGACCCAGTACTTC. This encodes CASRPSGPPQETQYF.

The chain couples TRBV19 to TRBJ1-1; 7 nucleotides line up with TRBD1. Trimming removed 10 bases from V and 0 bases from J; junction bases left unmatched: 11. The length of the CDR3 is 15 residues. Germline V CDR1 and CDR2: LNHDA, SQIVND (reference sequence). CDR3 sequence reads: CATRDRAKMNTEAFF. CDR3 in DNA: TGTGCCACCAGGGACAGAGCAAAAATGAACACTGAAGCTTTCTTT.